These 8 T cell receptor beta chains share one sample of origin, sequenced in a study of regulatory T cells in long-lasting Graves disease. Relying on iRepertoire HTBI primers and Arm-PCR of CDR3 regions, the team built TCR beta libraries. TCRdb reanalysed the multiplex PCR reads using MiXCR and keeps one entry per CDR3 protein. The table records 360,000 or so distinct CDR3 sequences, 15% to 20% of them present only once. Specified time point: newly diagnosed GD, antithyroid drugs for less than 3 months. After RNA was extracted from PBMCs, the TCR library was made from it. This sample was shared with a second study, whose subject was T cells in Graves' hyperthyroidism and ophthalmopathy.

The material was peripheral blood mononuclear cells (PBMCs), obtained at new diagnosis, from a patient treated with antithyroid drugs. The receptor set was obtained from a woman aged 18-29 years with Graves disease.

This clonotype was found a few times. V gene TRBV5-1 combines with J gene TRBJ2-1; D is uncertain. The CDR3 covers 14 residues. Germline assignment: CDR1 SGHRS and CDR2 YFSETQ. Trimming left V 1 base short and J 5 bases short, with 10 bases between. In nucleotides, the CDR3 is TGCGCCAGCAGCTTGCTCACGAGCCACAATGAGCAGTTCTTC. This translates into CASSLLTSHNEQFF.

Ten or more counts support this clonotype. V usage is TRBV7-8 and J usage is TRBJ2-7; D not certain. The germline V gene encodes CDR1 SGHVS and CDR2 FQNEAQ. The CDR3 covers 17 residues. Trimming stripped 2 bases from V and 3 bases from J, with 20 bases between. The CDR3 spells CASSLKGSLAVGYEQYF. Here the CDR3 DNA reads TGTGCCAGCAGCTTAAAGGGTAGTTTGGCTGTAGGCTACGAGCAGTACTTC. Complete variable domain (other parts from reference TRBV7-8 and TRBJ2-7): GAGVSQSPRYKVAKRGQDVALRCDPISGHVSLFWYQQALGQGPEFLTYFQNEAQLDKSGLPSDRFFAERPEGSVSTLKIQRTQQEDSAVYLCASSLKGSLAVGYEQYFGPGTRLTVT.

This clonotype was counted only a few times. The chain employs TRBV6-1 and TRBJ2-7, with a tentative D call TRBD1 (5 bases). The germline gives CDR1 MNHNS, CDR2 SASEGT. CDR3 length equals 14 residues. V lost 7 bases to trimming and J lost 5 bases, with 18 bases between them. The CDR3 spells CASTRTFTDNEQYF. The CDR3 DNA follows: TGTGCCAGCACCCGGACCTTTACGGACAACGAGCAGTACTTC.

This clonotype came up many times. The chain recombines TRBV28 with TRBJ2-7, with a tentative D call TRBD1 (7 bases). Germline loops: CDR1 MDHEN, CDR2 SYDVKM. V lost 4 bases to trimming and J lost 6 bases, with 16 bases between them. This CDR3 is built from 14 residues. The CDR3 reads CASSSPGQGGEQYF. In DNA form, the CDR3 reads TGTGCCAGCAGTTCCCCTGGGCAGGGGGGCGAGCAGTACTTC.

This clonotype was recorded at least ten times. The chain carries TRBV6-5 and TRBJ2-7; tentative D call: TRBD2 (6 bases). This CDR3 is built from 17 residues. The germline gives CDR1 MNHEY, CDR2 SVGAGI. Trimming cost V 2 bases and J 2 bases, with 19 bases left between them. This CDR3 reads CASSYLGSRDHTYEQYF. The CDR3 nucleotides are TGTGCCAGCAGTTACCTGGGCTCGCGGGACCATACCTACGAGCAGTACTTC.

CDR3 in amino acids: CSVQGWTNEKLFF. CDR3 nucleotide sequence: TGCAGCGTTCAGGGCTGGACTAATGAAAAACTGTTTTTT. The chain has TRBV29-1 and TRBJ1-4, with D tentatively TRBD1 (5 bases). Germline loops: CDR1 SQVTM, CDR2 ANQGSEA. With 5 bases removed from V and 2 bases from J, the gap between germline ends came to 9 bases. This CDR3 comprises 13 residues. Full variable domain (missing parts from reference TRBV29-1 and TRBJ1-4): SAVISQKPSRDICQRGTSLTIQCQVDSQVTMMFWYRQQPGQSLTLIATANQGSEATYESGFVIDKFPISRPNLTFSTLTVSNMSPEDSSIYLCSVQGWTNEKLFFGSGTQLSVL.

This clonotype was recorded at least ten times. The CDR3 DNA reads TGTGCCAGCAGCGCCTACAGGGGGCAGGTCAAAAACATTCAGTACTTC. This gives the protein CASSAYRGQVKNIQYF. The J gene is TRBJ2-4, the V gene TRBV28, with 9 bases aligning to TRBD1. This CDR3 spans 16 amino acids. V gave up 6 bases and J gave up 3 bases; unmatched junction bases: 9. Germline V lookup: CDR1 MDHEN, CDR2 SYDVKM. Using reference TRBV28 and TRBJ2-4 for the parts outside the CDR3, the full variable domain is DVKVTQSSRYLVKRTGEKVFLECVQDMDHENMFWYRQDPGLGLRLIYFSYDVKMKEKGDIPEGYSVSREKKERFSLILESASTNQTSMYLCASSAYRGQVKNIQYFGAGTRLSVL.

The CDR3 reads CASSWGPGEKLFF. The DNA for the CDR3 is TGTGCCAGCAGTTGGGGGCCGGGTGAAAAACTGTTTTTT. The V call is TRBV28, the J call TRBJ1-4; D possibly corresponds to TRBD1 (6 bases). Per the germline V gene, CDR1 is MDHEN and CDR2 is SYDVKM. The CDR3 is 13 amino acids. Trimming stripped 4 bases from V and 7 bases from J, with 10 bases between.